The present T cell receptor beta chain was sequenced within a study of beta chain features in type 1 diabetes. The wider study: Examination covered around 100 million sorted cells spanning all samples.

Study-wide points: Shortening of TCRB CDR3s, moderate but significant, appeared in all four CD4+ subsets of Type 1 diabetes patients.

Reverse transcribing all isolated RNA meant expressed TCRB transcripts were sequenced. TCRdb's copy holds only in-frame clones and misses some; the assay was immunoSEQ multiplex PCR. The sample carries roughly 500,000 clones, about an eighth recorded once. Germline CDR1 reads KGHSH; CDR2 reads LQKENI. This CDR3 has 17 amino acids. With 1 base removed from V and 4 bases from J, the gap between germline ends came to 14 bases. Note on this clone: Antigen unknown.

The genes are TRBV18 and TRBJ2-6, with D perhaps matching TRBD1 (6 bases). This clonotype was obtained from a woman aged 18-29 years in good health. The sequenced material came from naive CD4+ T cells from blood. The CDR3 DNA sequence: TGTGCCAGCTCACCACGTCAGGGGCTTCCAGGGGCCAACGTCCTGACTTTC. It translates to CASSPRQGLPGANVLTF. Based on the CDR3 plus reference TRBV18 and TRBJ2-6, the full variable domain is NAGVMQNPRHLVRRRGQEARLRCSPMKGHSHVYWYRQLPEEGLKFMVYLQKENIIDESGMPKERFSAEFPKEGPSILRIQQVVRGDSAAYFCASSPRQGLPGANVLTFGAGSRLTVL.